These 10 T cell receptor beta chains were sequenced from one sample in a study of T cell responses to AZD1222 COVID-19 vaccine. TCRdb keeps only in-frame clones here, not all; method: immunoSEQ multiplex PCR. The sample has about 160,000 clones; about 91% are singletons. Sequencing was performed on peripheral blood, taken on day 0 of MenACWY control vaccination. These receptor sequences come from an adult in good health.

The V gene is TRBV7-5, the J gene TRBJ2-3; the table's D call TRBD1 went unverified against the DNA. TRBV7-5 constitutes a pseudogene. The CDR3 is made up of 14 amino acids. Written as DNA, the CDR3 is TGTGCCAGAAGCGGTGACAAGTATCCAGATACGCAGTATTTT. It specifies CARSGDKYPDTQYF.

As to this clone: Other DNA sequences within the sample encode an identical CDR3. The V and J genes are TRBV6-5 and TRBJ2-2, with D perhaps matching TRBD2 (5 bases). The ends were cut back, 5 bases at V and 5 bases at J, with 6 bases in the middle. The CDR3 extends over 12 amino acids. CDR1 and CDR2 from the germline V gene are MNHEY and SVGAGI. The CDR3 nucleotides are TGTGCCAGCAGTCGGGGTACCGGGGAGCTGTTTTTT. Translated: CASSRGTGELFF.

CDR3 loop: CAWDQLNQPQHF. CDR3 in DNA: TGTGCCTGGGACCAACTGAATCAGCCCCAGCATTTT. This chain links TRBV30 with TRBJ1-5; unclear D gene. In germline, CDR1 is GTSNPN, CDR2 SVGIG (reference sequence). The CDR3 totals 12 residues. The germline V and J ends were trimmed by 5 bases and 4 bases, with 9 bases remaining between them.

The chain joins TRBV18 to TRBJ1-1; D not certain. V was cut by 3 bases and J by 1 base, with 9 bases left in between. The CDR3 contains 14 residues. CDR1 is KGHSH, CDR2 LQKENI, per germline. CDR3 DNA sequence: TGTGCCAGCTCACCGATAAAAGCGAACACTGAAGCTTTCTTT. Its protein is CASSPIKANTEAFF. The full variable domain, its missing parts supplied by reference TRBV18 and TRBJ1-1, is NAGVMQNPRHLVRRRGQEARLRCSPMKGHSHVYWYRQLPEEGLKFMVYLQKENIIDESGMPKERFSAEFPKEGPSILRIQQVVRGDSAAYFCASSPIKANTEAFFGQGTRLTVV.

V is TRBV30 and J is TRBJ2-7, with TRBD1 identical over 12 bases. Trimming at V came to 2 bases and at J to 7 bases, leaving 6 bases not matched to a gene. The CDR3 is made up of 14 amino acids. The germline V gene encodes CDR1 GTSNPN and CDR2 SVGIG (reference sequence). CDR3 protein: CAWSPGTGGWEQYF. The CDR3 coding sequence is TGTGCCTGGAGTCCCGGGACAGGGGGCTGGGAGCAGTACTTC.

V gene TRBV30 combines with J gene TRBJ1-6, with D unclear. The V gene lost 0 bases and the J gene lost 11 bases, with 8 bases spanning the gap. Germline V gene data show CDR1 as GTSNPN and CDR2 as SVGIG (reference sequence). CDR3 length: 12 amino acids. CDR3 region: CAWSVYRAPLHF. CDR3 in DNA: TGTGCCTGGAGTGTCTACCGGGCACCCCTCCACTTT.

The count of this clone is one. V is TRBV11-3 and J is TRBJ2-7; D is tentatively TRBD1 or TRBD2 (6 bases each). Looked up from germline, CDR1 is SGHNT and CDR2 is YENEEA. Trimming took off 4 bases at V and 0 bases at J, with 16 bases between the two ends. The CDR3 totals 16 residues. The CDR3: CASSYQGGPSSYEQYF. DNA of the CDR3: TGTGCCAGCAGCTACCAAGGGGGGCCGAGCTCCTACGAGCAGTACTTC.

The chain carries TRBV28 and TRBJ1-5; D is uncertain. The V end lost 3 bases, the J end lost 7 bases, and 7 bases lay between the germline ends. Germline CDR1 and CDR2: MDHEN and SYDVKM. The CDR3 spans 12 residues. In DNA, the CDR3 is TGTGCCAGCAGTTTTACTGTCCAGCCCCAGCATTTT. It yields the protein CASSFTVQPQHF.

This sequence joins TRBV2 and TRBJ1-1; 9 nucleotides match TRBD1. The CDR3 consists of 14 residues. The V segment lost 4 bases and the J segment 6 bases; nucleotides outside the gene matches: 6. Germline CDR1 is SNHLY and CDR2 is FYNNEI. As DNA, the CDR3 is TGTGCCAGCAGTGTGACGGGACAGGGCTCTGAAGCTTTCTTT. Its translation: CASSVTGQGSEAFF.

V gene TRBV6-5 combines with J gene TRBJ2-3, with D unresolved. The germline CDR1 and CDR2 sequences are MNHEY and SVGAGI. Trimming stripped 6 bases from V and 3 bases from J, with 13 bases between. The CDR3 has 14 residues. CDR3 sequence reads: CASSAHVGTDTQYF. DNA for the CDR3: TGTGCCAGCAGCGCCCACGTGGGGACAGATACGCAGTATTTT.